This T cell receptor beta chain appears in the sequencing data of a study of T-cell memory formation after mild COVID-19. Study-wide findings and caveats: Clones that shrank (day 15 to 85) were balanced CD4/CD8, whereas later expanders leaned CD4+. Shrinking CD4+ clones resided mostly in CM and EM, and CD8+ ones in EMRA. In pre-infection memory, a portion of responding clones appeared, which suggested that cross-reactive memory joined.

V was pared by 2 bases and J by 3 bases, with 6 bases of the junction left unmatched. Germline V gene data show CDR1 as SNHLY and CDR2 as FYNNEI. The CDR3 totals 15 residues. The TCR alpha and TCR beta cDNA libraries, bearing sample barcodes and UMIs, were generated by 5'RACE using constant-segment primers. TCRdb called the 5' RACE reads again in MiXCR, with one record for every CDR3 protein. This sample has tens of thousands of distinct CDR3 sequences, with roughly 25% found just once. With respect to this clonotype: What it binds is unknown.

This chain connects TRBV2 to TRBJ2-7, with 8 bases matching TRBD1. Material: PBMCs or a T cell subset sorted from them (not recorded which). The clonotype was recovered from a man aged 18 to 30 who had mild COVID-19 (a few samples of this study predate the infection). Cell type and time point are not known. CDR3 sequence (DNA): TGTGCCAGCAGTGAAAGGGCAGGGGGCGTCTACGAGCAGTACTTC. Its translation: CASSERAGGVYEQYF.